These 14 T cell receptor beta chains originate from one sample sequenced in a study of blood T cell repertoires in COVID-19. The repertoire was sequenced with immunoSEQ multiplex PCR; TCRdb's copy has only in-frame clones and lacks some. The repertoire holds 100,000 to 150,000 clones, with about four fifths as singletons. The specimen was peripheral blood. Every receptor here comes from a man aged 35 to 55 with active or convalescent COVID-19.

This clone was counted only a few times. This CDR3 is CATSGTSGGQETQYF. The CDR3 bases are TGTGCCACCAGTGGGACTAGCGGGGGGCAAGAGACCCAGTACTTC. The chain recombines TRBV24-1 with TRBJ2-5; 14 bases line up with TRBD2. With 5 bases clipped from V and 2 bases from J, the junction kept 0 bases outside the gene matches. Germline V CDR1 and CDR2: KGHDR, SFDVKD. This CDR3 is built from 15 residues.

This clone came up once. V gene TRBV5-1 combines with J gene TRBJ2-5; weak D call: TRBD2 (6 bases). V was shortened by 0 bases and J by 2 bases, with 8 bases between the two germline ends. Germline CDR1 reads SGHRS; CDR2 reads YFSETQ. The CDR3 consists of 14 residues. The DNA for the CDR3 is TGCGCCAGCAGCTTGGGGGGACTTCAAGAGACCCAGTACTTC. Translating it yields CASSLGGLQETQYF.

V usage is TRBV4-2 and J usage is TRBJ1-1; D remains unclear. Trimming took 4 bases from V and 6 from J, leaving 30 bases between them. CDR1 LGHNA and CDR2 YNFKEQ come from the germline V gene. The CDR3 is 19 residues long. The CDR3 is CASSRGSTSKSGEVAEAFF. In DNA, the CDR3 is TGTGCCAGCAGCCGCGGATCGACTAGTAAATCCGGTGAGGTAGCTGAAGCTTTCTTT.

This clone has just a few counts. The chain carries TRBV3-1 (or the pseudogene TRBV3-2) and TRBJ2-1; a possible D gene is TRBD1 (5 bases). V gave up 4 bases and J gave up 6 bases, with 13 bases separating them. The CDR3 has 14 amino acids. Germline-derived CDR1 and CDR2 are LGHDT and YNNKEL (reference sequence). The CDR3 here is CASSLLDSSNEQFF. CDR3 DNA sequence: TGTGCCAGCAGCCTGCTCGACAGCTCCAATGAGCAGTTCTTC.

This clone appeared a single time. The V call is TRBV9, the J call TRBJ2-5; the D gene is possibly TRBD2 (6 bases). Trimming took off 0 bases at V and 5 bases at J, with 20 bases between the two ends. The CDR3 totals 17 residues. Germline values: CDR1 SGDLS, CDR2 YYNGEE. The CDR3 is CASSVGPSGRDLETQYF. CDR3 bases: TGTGCCAGCAGCGTAGGCCCTAGTGGCAGGGACTTGGAGACCCAGTACTTC.

The chain joins TRBV6-1 to TRBJ2-7; possibly TRBD2 for D (6 bases). Germline lookup yields CDR1 MNHNS and CDR2 SASEGT. The CDR3 totals 14 residues. The V and J ends lost 3 bases and 3 bases respectively, with 12 bases between them. CDR3 sequence (DNA): TGTGCCAGCAGTGAGAGAACCGGGAGCTACGAGCAGTACTTC. It translates to CASSERTGSYEQYF.

The chain has TRBV4-1 and TRBJ2-1; D might be TRBD2 (5 bases). The ends were cut back, 4 bases at V and 5 bases at J, with 15 bases in the middle. Germline assignment: CDR1 MGHRA and CDR2 YSYEKL. The CDR3 runs 15 residues. This chain's CDR3 is CASSPIPGTDNEQFF. Here the CDR3 DNA reads TGCGCCAGCAGCCCCATCCCGGGAACCGACAATGAGCAGTTCTTC.

This clone was picked up one time. J is TRBJ2-7 and V is TRBV12-3 or TRBV12-4; TRBD1 matches at 7 bases. V shed 4 bases and J 4 bases; nucleotides not matched to a gene: 1. This CDR3 is 12 amino acids long. The CDR3: CASSYRGYEQYF. The CDR3 nucleotides read TGTGCCAGCAGTTACAGGGGTTACGAGCAGTACTTC.

J is TRBJ2-1 and V is TRBV6-5; 10 bases fit TRBD2. CDR3 length: 15 amino acids. V lost 6 bases, J lost 3 bases, and 5 bases stayed unmatched. Germline loops: CDR1 MNHEY, CDR2 SVGAGI. The DNA of the CDR3 is TGTGCCAGCAGGTCTACTAGCGGGAACTACAATGAGCAGTTCTTC. This gives the protein CASRSTSGNYNEQFF.

The gene calls are TRBV5-1 and TRBJ1-5; possibly TRBD1 for D (5 bases). The CDR3 totals 13 residues. V dropped 6 bases and J dropped 3 bases, with 10 bases sitting between them. Germline V gene data show CDR1 as SGHRS and CDR2 as YFSETQ. The CDR3 DNA reads TGCGCCAGCATGGAGGGGCCCAATCAGCCCCAGCATTTT. It encodes CASMEGPNQPQHF.

This clone was detected many times. The chain uses TRBV3-1 (or the pseudogene TRBV3-2) and TRBJ2-7; 7 nucleotides align to TRBD1. The V segment lost 1 base and the J segment 6 bases; nucleotides outside the gene matches: 6. The CDR3 extends over 14 amino acids. Germline assignment: CDR1 LGHDT and CDR2 YNNKEL (reference sequence). The CDR3 is CASSQVPGGGEQYF. CDR3 coding DNA: TGTGCCAGCAGCCAAGTCCCAGGGGGTGGCGAGCAGTACTTC.

This clone was detected only a few times. The rearrangement links TRBV7-9 to TRBJ1-2; D is unresolved. The V and J ends lost 4 bases and 0 bases respectively, with 9 bases between them. The length of the CDR3 is 14 residues. Germline CDR1 is SEHNR and CDR2 is FQNEAQ (reference sequence). The CDR3 reads CASSYYLANYGYTF. The CDR3 DNA sequence: TGTGCCAGCAGCTACTACTTAGCTAACTATGGCTACACCTTC. The variable domain in full, completed from reference TRBV7-9 and TRBJ1-2, reads DTGVSQNPRHKITKRGQNVTFRCDPISEHNRLYWYRQTLGQGPEFLTYFQNEAQLEKSRLLSDRFSAERPKGSFSTLEIQRTEQGDSAMYLCASSYYLANYGYTFGSGTRLTVV.

The rearrangement uses TRBV6-1 and TRBJ2-7; 8 bases fit TRBD1. J lost 2 bases, V lost 0 bases, and 6 bases had no gene match. CDR1 is MNHNS, CDR2 SASEGT, per germline. The CDR3 is 16 amino acids. The CDR3 spells CASSEARGQSTYEQYF. The CDR3 region has the DNA TGTGCCAGCAGTGAAGCCAGGGGGCAGAGCACCTACGAGCAGTACTTC.

This clone was seen just once. J is TRBJ2-7 and V is TRBV15; 11 bases match TRBD1. With 3 bases clipped from V and 4 bases from J, the junction kept 5 bases outside the gene matches. CDR3 size: 15 residues. Germline V lookup: CDR1 LNHNV, CDR2 YYDKDF (reference sequence). CDR3 loop: CATSRGQGGAYEQYF. The CDR3 DNA follows: TGTGCCACCAGCAGGGGACAGGGGGGGGCTTACGAGCAGTACTTC.